What follows is one T cell receptor beta chain and its context. Its antigen is not identified. Germline is not matched at one junction end, which may reflect a read error. The length of the CDR3 is 16 residues. Germline V gene sequence: CDR1 SGHDN, CDR2 FVKESK. Amplified TCR beta CDR3 regions came from RNA transcripts. TCR CDR3 underwent first-round RT-PCR with the HTBI primer set. TCRdb re-analysed the multiplex PCR reads in MiXCR, keeping a single row per CDR3 protein. The sample yields hundreds of thousands of distinct CDR3 sequences, 14% to 15% seen once. This sample is drawn from a study of T cells in Graves' hyperthyroidism and ophthalmopathy. Whole-study results and caveats: Most expanded thyroid clonotypes above 0.001 also appeared in blood.

The sample comprised blood. The TCR originated in a woman aged 40-49 years with Graves' ophthalmopathy. The V call is TRBV14, the J call TRBJ2-2; D not resolved. This chain's CDR3 is CAGSHGSSNIPGELFF. CDR3 bases: TGTGCCGGCAGCCACGGGTCTTCAAATATCCCCGGGGAGCTGTTTTTT.